These T cell receptor beta chains were read from a single sample in a study of regulatory T cells in long-lasting Graves disease. TCRdb independently ran MiXCR on the multiplex PCR reads; one entry per CDR3 protein. The sample holds about 470,000 distinct CDR3 sequences, around a fifth seen once. The material sequenced was peripheral blood mononuclear cells (PBMCs), taken when the disease was refractory, from a patient treated with antithyroid drugs. These receptors all stem from a female donor with Graves disease. Each CDR3 is given with its conserved first and last residue. D genes are given only for firm matches. Clone size, where shown, is once, few, many, or a class for clones that have expanded.

d_gene	abundance	v_gene	j_gene	len	CDR3aa	CDR3nt
.	many	TRBV6-9	TRBJ1-1	13	CASSYGRVTEAFF	TGTGCCAGCAGTTATGGTAGGGTCACTGAAGCTTTCTTT
.	.	TRBV13	TRBJ2-7	13	CASSLYQTYEQYF	TGTGCCAGCAGCTTGTACCAAACCTACGAGCAGTACTTC
.	many	TRBV24-1	TRBJ2-2	16	CATSDFVEGDTGELFF	TGTGCCACCAGTGATTTTGTGGAGGGCGACACCGGGGAGCTGTTTTTT
.	.	TRBV15	TRBJ1-1	14	CATSRVGVKPTAFF	TGTGCCACCAGCAGAGTTGGAGTGAAACCCACGGCTTTCTTT
.	few	TRBV28	TRBJ2-6	15	CASIGGAPGANVLTF	TGTGCCAGTATAGGAGGGGCGCCTGGGGCCAACGTCCTGACTTTC
.	few	TRBV3-1	TRBJ2-7	15	CASSQGGSRSYEQYF	TGTGCCAGCAGCCAAGGCGGAAGTCGCTCCTACGAGCAGTACTTC
TRBD2	many	TRBV28	TRBJ2-5	16	CASSSLGLAGRETQYF	TGTGCCAGCAGTTCTCTGGGACTAGCGGGAAGGGAGACCCAGTACTTC
.	many	TRBV28	TRBJ1-5	16	CASSLPDYASNQPQHF	TGTGCCAGCAGTTTACCCGACTATGCTAGCAATCAGCCCCAGCATTTT
TRBD1	few	TRBV4-1	TRBJ1-2	13	CASSQGTGDNYTF	TGCGCCAGCAGCCAAGGGACAGGGGATAACTACACCTTC
.	many	TRBV28	TRBJ1-1	13	CASIKGTTTEAFF	TGTGCCAGCATCAAAGGGACAACCACTGAAGCTTTCTTT